The next 5 T cell receptor beta chains were all read from a single sample in a study of lymphopenia after photon versus proton radiotherapy. The assay was immunoSEQ multiplex PCR, and TCRdb's table has in-frame clones only and misses some. The sample yields about 18,000 clones, around 83% seen once. The sample consisted of peripheral blood, taken from a patient treated with proton-based radiotherapy. All receptors derive from a man in his 70s with pancreatic cancer.

This chain connects TRBV9 to TRBJ2-5; TRBD1 agrees at 11 bases. Germline V gives CDR1 SGDLS, CDR2 YYNGEE. The junction had 8 bases not matched to a gene; V was cut back by 5 bases and J by 5 bases. The CDR3 has 15 residues. CDR3 region: CASSAGTGGPETQYF. CDR3 sequence (DNA): TGTGCCAGCAGTGCCGGGACAGGGGGGCCTGAGACCCAGTACTTC.

This clone has just one count. The rearrangement uses TRBV5-1 and TRBJ1-1, with 7 bases that match TRBD1. Germline V gene data show CDR1 as SGHRS and CDR2 as YFSETQ. The CDR3 extends over 16 amino acids. Germline trimming cut 4 bases from V and 4 bases from J; bases unmatched to any gene: 13. The CDR3 DNA sequence: TGCGCCAGCAGCCCCCGGGACAGCGTCGCGGGCACTGAAGCTTTCTTT. As protein: CASSPRDSVAGTEAFF.

The CDR3 here is CASSTTTYEQYF. The DNA of the CDR3 is TGTGCCAGCTCGACAACCACCTACGAGCAGTACTTC. The genes are TRBV18 and TRBJ2-7; D not certain. From germline, CDR1 is KGHSH and CDR2 LQKENI. The CDR3 is 12 residues long. Trimming took 6 bases from V and 2 from J, leaving 8 bases between them. The whole variable domain, filled in from reference TRBV18 and TRBJ2-7, reads NAGVMQNPRHLVRRRGQEARLRCSPMKGHSHVYWYRQLPEEGLKFMVYLQKENIIDESGMPKERFSAEFPKEGPSILRIQQVVRGDSAAYFCASSTTTYEQYFGPGTRLTVT.

The chain recombines TRBV7-2 with TRBJ2-1; a weak D match, TRBD1 (6 bases). Trimming shortened V by 2 bases and J by 5 bases, and 19 bases separated the two germline ends. Germline CDR1 and CDR2: SGHTA and FQGNSA. This CDR3 has 17 residues. The CDR3 DNA reads TGTGCCAGCAGCTTAAGGGCTGAGCCTTACAGGGACAATGAGCAGTTCTTC. This codes for CASSLRAEPYRDNEQFF. Using reference TRBV7-2 and TRBJ2-1 for the parts outside the CDR3, the full variable domain is GAGVSQSPSNKVTEKGKDVELRCDPISGHTALYWYRQSLGQGLEFLIYFQGNSAPDKSGLPSDRFSAERTGGSVSTLTIQRTQQEDSAVYLCASSLRAEPYRDNEQFFGPGTRLTVL.

The table lists this clone with a few counts. The genes are TRBV6-5 and TRBJ1-5; D remains ambiguous. Germline CDR1 reads MNHEY; CDR2 reads SVGAGI. Trimming shortened V by 6 bases and J by 1 base, and 13 bases separated the two germline ends. The CDR3 has 15 amino acids. This chain's CDR3 is CASSSFQGSNQPQHF. In DNA form, the CDR3 reads TGTGCCAGCAGCTCCTTTCAAGGGAGCAATCAGCCCCAGCATTTT.